Listed here are 21 T cell receptor beta chains from one sample, sequenced in a study of T cell repertoires in aging, cancer and after chemotherapy. TCR beta rearrangements were amplified from peripheral blood genomic DNA. TRB rearrangements spanning V, D and J were amplified using mixed TRB-A/B primers. TCRdb re-called the multiplex PCR reads with MiXCR, one entry per CDR3 protein. Of roughly 8,100 distinct CDR3 sequences listed, about 30% were seen once; the top ten hold approximately 12%. The sequencing input was blood. Receptors were obtained from a human donor in good health.

This clonotype has only a few counts. The chain recombines TRBV6-6 with TRBJ2-5; D is tentatively TRBD1 or TRBD2 (5 bases each). Germline CDR1 is MNHNY and CDR2 is SVGAGI (reference sequence). V lost 2 bases and J lost 3, with 10 bases in between. This CDR3 has 14 amino acids. The CDR3 is CASSYPGTEETQYF. The CDR3 DNA reads as TGTGCCAGCAGTTACCCCGGGACGGAAGAGACCCAGTACTTC.

V and J are TRBV6-5 and TRBJ2-7; D remains ambiguous. Trimming took 4 bases from V and 2 from J, leaving 3 bases between them. CDR3 length equals 11 residues. Per the germline V gene, CDR1 is MNHEY and CDR2 is SVGAGI. The CDR3 reads CASSWPYEQYF. CDR3 sequence (DNA): TGTGCCAGCAGTTGGCCCTACGAGCAGTACTTC.

This rearrangement joins TRBV28 to TRBJ2-5; D possibly corresponds to TRBD1 (6 bases). With 3 bases removed from V and 2 bases from J, the gap between germline ends came to 10 bases. CDR1 MDHEN and CDR2 SYDVKM come from the germline V gene. This CDR3 has 14 residues. The CDR3 sequence is CASSFDRQQETQYF. The DNA of the CDR3 is TGTGCCAGCAGTTTCGACAGGCAGCAAGAGACCCAGTACTTC.

By its share, this clonotype is medium-sized. The chain combines TRBV5-5 with TRBJ2-2; D gene ambiguous. V was clipped by 1 base and J by 1 base, with 5 bases between them. Germline CDR1 and CDR2: SGHKS and YYEKEE (reference sequence). The CDR3 extends over 14 amino acids. CDR3 region: CASSLTENTGELFF. The CDR3 DNA sequence: TGTGCCAGCAGCTTGACAGAGAACACCGGGGAGCTGTTTTTT.

This clonotype occurred a few times. V and J are TRBV6-2 or TRBV6-3 and TRBJ2-1; 8 bases line up with TRBD2. This CDR3 is 16 amino acids long. Germline trimming cut 7 bases from V and 5 bases from J; bases unmatched to any gene: 13. The germline V gene encodes CDR1 MNHEY and CDR2 SVGEGT. CDR3 sequence reads: CASTVNGLAVDNEQFF. The CDR3 DNA reads as TGTGCCAGCACCGTCAACGGACTAGCCGTCGACAATGAGCAGTTCTTC.

This chain connects TRBV19 to TRBJ2-7; weak D call: TRBD2 (6 bases). The CDR3 loop spans 14 amino acids. From germline, CDR1 is LNHDA and CDR2 SQIVND (reference sequence). V was shortened by 5 bases and J by 4 bases, with 15 bases between the two germline ends. CDR3 region: CASSVGGIRYEQYF. In nucleotides, the CDR3 is TGTGCCAGTAGTGTCGGGGGAATAAGGTACGAGCAGTACTTC. Combining the CDR3 with reference TRBV19 and TRBJ2-7 gives the whole variable domain DGGITQSPKYLFRKEGQNVTLSCEQNLNHDAMYWYRQDPGQGLRLIYYSQIVNDFQKGDIAEGYSVSREKKESFPLTVTSAQKNPTAFYLCASSVGGIRYEQYFGPGTRLTVT.

This clonotype ranks as medium-sized. The chain couples TRBV6-2 or TRBV6-3 to TRBJ2-3; D possibly matches TRBD1 or TRBD2 (5 bases each). The germline CDR1 and CDR2 sequences are MNHEY and SVGEGT. Trimming shortened V by 0 bases and J by 0 bases, and 16 bases separated the two germline ends. The CDR3 is 18 amino acids. Here the CDR3 reads CASSYSRGWDASTDTQYF. In nucleotides, the CDR3 is TGTGCCAGCAGTTACTCTCGAGGGTGGGACGCTAGCACAGATACGCAGTATTTT.

The V call is TRBV6-5, the J call TRBJ2-3, with D perhaps TRBD1 (6 bases). This CDR3 is 14 amino acids long. The germline CDR1 and CDR2 sequences are MNHEY and SVGAGI. V lost 4 bases to trimming and J lost 2 bases, with 10 bases between them. This chain's CDR3 is CASSSGQTTDTQYF. The CDR3 DNA reads as TGTGCCAGCAGTTCCGGACAGACCACAGATACGCAGTATTTT.

The chain employs TRBV6-4 and TRBJ2-2, with 9 bases lining up with TRBD2. Germline values: CDR1 MRHNA, CDR2 SNTAGT. Unmatched junction bases numbered 1, after V lost 4 bases and J lost 1 base. This CDR3 contains 15 residues. CDR3 coding DNA: TGTGCCAGCAGTGCTAGCGGGATGAACACCGGGGAGCTGTTTTTT. It is translated as CASSASGMNTGELFF.

The chain uses TRBV15 and TRBJ1-5; TRBD1 agrees at 7 bases. V shed 0 bases and J 1 base; nucleotides not matched to a gene: 9. The germline CDR1 and CDR2 sequences are LNHNV and YYDKDF (reference sequence). The CDR3 contains 18 residues. The CDR3 DNA reads TGTGCCACCAGCAGAGATCTAAGAGGGGGCAGAAGCAATCAGCCCCAGCATTTT. This codes for CATSRDLRGGRSNQPQHF.

This clonotype occurred a few times. The chain is built from TRBV6-2 or TRBV6-3 and TRBJ1-1, with 9 bases matching TRBD1. V shed 6 bases, J shed 4 bases, and the junction held 3 bases outside the gene matches. This CDR3 region has 13 residues. Per germline, CDR1 MNHEY and CDR2 SVGEGT. The CDR3 DNA reads as TGTGCCAGCAGGACGACAGGGGGCACTGAAGCTTTCTTT. This codes for CASRTTGGTEAFF.

This chain connects TRBV18 to TRBJ1-1, with a possible D match to TRBD1 (5 bases). The germline V gene encodes CDR1 KGHSH and CDR2 LQKENI. CDR3 length: 14 amino acids. V was clipped by 6 bases and J by 4 bases, with 15 bases between them. This CDR3 reads CASSPRTQGTEAFF. DNA for the CDR3: TGTGCCAGCTCCCCCAGGACGCAGGGCACTGAAGCTTTCTTT.

Comment on this clonotype: This clone may be a read error of a much larger clone one base away. The chain carries TRBV27 and TRBJ2-7; D is unclear. Germline V lookup: CDR1 MNHEY, CDR2 SMNVEV (reference sequence). This CDR3 is 13 amino acids long. Trimming left V 3 bases short and J 5 bases short, with 11 bases between. The DNA for the CDR3 is TGTGCCAGCAGTTTCTCATGGCGCGACGAGCAGTACTTC. Translated, it gives CASSFSWRDEQYF.

V and J are TRBV13 and TRBJ1-5; D call uncertain. Germline values: CDR1 PRHDT, CDR2 FYEKMQ (reference sequence). The CDR3 runs 11 residues. Trimming took off 6 bases at V and 8 bases at J, with 8 bases between the two ends. The DNA for the CDR3 is TGTGCCAGCAGATCTGTGGAGCCCCAGCATTTT. Amino acids: CASRSVEPQHF.

About this clonotype itself: It may be a read error: a sequence one base away is much more abundant. V and J are TRBV11-1 and TRBJ2-1; 7 nucleotides line up with TRBD1. Germline loops: CDR1 SGHAT, CDR2 FQDESV (reference sequence). There are 14 residues in the CDR3. J lost 13 bases, V lost 5 bases, and 14 bases had no gene match. CDR3 sequence: CASSVGQRQETQFF. For the CDR3, the DNA is TGTGCCAGCAGCGTGGGACAGCGCCAAGAGACCCAGTTCTTC.

The chain links TRBV20-1 to TRBJ2-4; 9 bases fit TRBD2. This CDR3 region has 14 residues. Unmatched junction bases numbered 5, after V lost 5 bases and J lost 3 bases. CDR1 DFQATT and CDR2 SNEGSKA come from the germline V gene (reference sequence). The CDR3 coding sequence is TGCAGTGCTTGCGGGGGGGCAGGCAAAAACATTCAGTACTTC. Translation gives CSACGGAGKNIQYF.

By share, this clonotype ranks as medium-sized. The genes are TRBV29-1 and TRBJ1-1, with D maybe TRBD1 (5 bases). The ends were cut back, 4 bases at V and 4 bases at J, with 16 bases in the middle. The CDR3 runs to 14 residues. Germline CDR1 SQVTM, CDR2 ANQGSEA. In DNA form, the CDR3 reads TGCAGCGTTGGCGCTCAGGGCAGGGCCACTGAAGCTTTCTTT. Translating gives CSVGAQGRATEAFF.

CDR3 DNA sequence: TGTGCCAGCAGTTTGACAGGGGGCAGTCCCCAGTTCTTC. Amino acids: CASSLTGGSPQFF. The rearrangement joins TRBV12-3 or TRBV12-4 to TRBJ2-1; 10 bases map to TRBD1. J lost 13 bases, V lost 3 bases, and 6 bases had no gene match. This CDR3 region has 13 residues.

This clonotype was observed once. The gene calls are TRBV19 and TRBJ2-2; D is perhaps TRBD1 or TRBD2 (5 bases each). CDR1 and CDR2 from the germline V gene are LNHDA and SQIVND (reference sequence). V shed 10 bases and J shed 7 bases, with 19 bases lying between them. The CDR3 is 14 residues long. CDR3 sequence (DNA): TGTGCCACCGCGGTGGGGGATGGGGTCGGGGAGCTGTTTTTT. This encodes CATAVGDGVGELFF.

The genes are TRBV18 and TRBJ1-4; possible D gene TRBD1, 5 bases. Trimming shortened V by 6 bases and J by 5 bases, and 7 bases separated the two germline ends. The CDR3 sequence is 12 residues long. Per the germline V gene, CDR1 is KGHSH and CDR2 is LQKENI. The CDR3: CASSDRNEKLFF. In nucleotides, the CDR3 is TGTGCCAGCTCTGACAGAAATGAAAAACTGTTTTTT.

In its sample, this clonotype ranks as medium-sized (0.01 to 0.1%). The chain joins TRBV19 to TRBJ2-7; D call uncertain. Germline loops: CDR1 LNHDA, CDR2 SQIVND (reference sequence). V was trimmed by 5 bases and J by 3 bases, leaving 8 bases between them. This CDR3 is built from 12 residues. The CDR3 sequence: CASSDGYYEQYF. In DNA form, the CDR3 reads TGTGCCAGTAGTGACGGATACTACGAGCAGTACTTC.